Each of the 32 T cell receptor beta chains below was sequenced from the same sample in a study of CD8 T cells in ankylosing spondylitis. Overall study findings and caveats: Blood from ankylosing spondylitis patients appeared to carry a characteristic roughly 8-variant TCR beta motif.

Their specific antigens are unknown. TCRdb recomputed calls from the 5' RACE reads with MiXCR, one row per CDR3 protein. The sample records approximately 520,000 distinct CDR3 sequences, approximately 5% being singletons. Sequencing was performed on blood, either unsorted or a sorted T cell fraction (not recorded which). The source of these receptors is a male donor with ankylosing spondylitis.

This clonotype was detected many times. The CDR3 coding sequence is TGTGCCAGCAGTTTAGCATTTAACACTGAAGCTTTCTTT. Residues: CASSLAFNTEAFF. J is TRBJ1-1 and V is TRBV12-3 or TRBV12-4; D is ambiguous. CDR3 length: 13 residues. With 0 bases removed from V and 2 bases from J, the gap between germline ends came to 4 bases.

This clonotype appeared many times. This chain connects TRBV9 to TRBJ1-2; D is unclear. The CDR3 sequence is 15 residues long. The germline CDR1 and CDR2 sequences are SGDLS and YYNGEE. The V gene lost 4 bases and the J gene lost 3 bases, with 16 bases spanning the gap. CDR3 DNA: TGTGCCAGCAGCCTACCGGACCGCCGTGACTATGGCTACACCTTC. As protein: CASSLPDRRDYGYTF.

This clonotype was seen repeatedly, ten times or more. The rearrangement joins TRBV7-9 to TRBJ1-2, with 7 bases that match TRBD1. Germline trimming cut 5 bases from V and 8 bases from J; bases unmatched to any gene: 5. The germline V gene encodes CDR1 SEHNR and CDR2 FQNEAQ (reference sequence). The CDR3 spans 12 residues. CDR3 coding DNA: TGTGCCAGCAGCCTCAGACAGGGCGGCTACACCTTC. As protein: CASSLRQGGYTF.

This clonotype was detected ten times or more. This rearrangement joins TRBV20-1 to TRBJ1-4; no reliable D call. The germline V gene encodes CDR1 DFQATT and CDR2 SNEGSKA (reference sequence). The CDR3 totals 9 residues. The CDR3 loop is CRGVEKLFF. The CDR3 DNA reads as TGCAGGGGTGTCGAAAAACTGTTTTTT.

This chain uses TRBV7-2 with TRBJ2-7, with a possible D match to TRBD2 (5 bases). The germline CDR1 and CDR2 sequences are SGHTA and FQGNSA. V lost 3 bases and J lost 2, with 17 bases in between. The CDR3 runs to 16 residues. This CDR3 reads CASSFDGDGYAYEQYF. The DNA for the CDR3 is TGTGCCAGCAGCTTTGACGGGGATGGATACGCCTACGAGCAGTACTTC.

This clonotype was detected ten times or more. The chain recombines TRBV5-1 with TRBJ2-1; no clear D. The CDR3 runs 12 residues. Germline assignment: CDR1 SGHRS and CDR2 YFSETQ. V was trimmed by 1 base and J by 5 bases, leaving 4 bases between them. The CDR3 bases are TGCGCCAGCAGCTTGAAAGACAATGAGCAGTTCTTC. Encoded protein: CASSLKDNEQFF.

This clonotype was seen many times. The DNA for the CDR3 is TGCGCCAGCAGCCAAGGGGATCGGGACACCGGGGAGCTGTTTTTT. Translating gives CASSQGDRDTGELFF. The chain carries TRBV4-3 and TRBJ2-2; D uncertain. Per germline, CDR1 LGHNA and CDR2 YSLEER. V was pared by 1 base and J by 3 bases, with 9 bases between. The CDR3 spans 15 residues.

This clonotype has a count of ten or more. The chain uses TRBV29-1 and TRBJ2-3; the match to TRBD1 covers 7 bases. With 5 bases clipped from V and 4 bases from J, the junction kept 12 bases outside the gene matches. The CDR3 is 15 residues long. Germline CDR1 and CDR2: SQVTM and ANQGSEA. The CDR3 coding sequence is TGCAGCGTTCAACCGACAGGGCGTCTCCCAGATACGCAGTATTTT. Its protein product is CSVQPTGRLPDTQYF.

This clonotype was observed at least ten times. The chain carries TRBV27 and TRBJ1-1; D may be TRBD1 (5 bases). CDR3 length: 14 amino acids. The germline V gene has CDR1 MNHEY and CDR2 SMNVEV (reference sequence). V was shortened by 5 bases and J by 1 base, with 11 bases between the two germline ends. CDR3 loop: CASSHRMENTEAFF. The CDR3 region has the DNA TGTGCCAGCAGTCACAGGATGGAGAACACTGAAGCTTTCTTT.

This chain connects TRBV29-1 to TRBJ2-1; 8 nucleotides match TRBD2. CDR3 length: 17 residues. V shed 3 bases and J 3 bases; nucleotides not matched to a gene: 13. Germline V lookup: CDR1 SQVTM, CDR2 ANQGSEA. In DNA form, the CDR3 reads TGCAGCGTTGACGGGGGGGCGAGGAAGAGGGGCTACAATGAGCAGTTCTTC. Translated: CSVDGGARKRGYNEQFF.

This clonotype came up a few times. The V call is TRBV7-3, the J call TRBJ2-1; D gene ambiguous. Trimming shortened V by 5 bases and J by 0 bases, and 14 bases separated the two germline ends. CDR3 length: 16 amino acids. Germline CDR1 SGHTA, CDR2 FQGTGA. The CDR3 nucleotides read TGTGCCAGCAGCGGAACGGAGTATTACTCCTACAATGAGCAGTTCTTC. This sequence encodes CASSGTEYYSYNEQFF.

This clonotype has ten or more counts. This chain links TRBV7-3 with TRBJ2-3, with D maybe TRBD2 (5 bases). The germline V and J ends were trimmed by 5 bases and 2 bases, with 14 bases remaining between them. The length of the CDR3 is 15 residues. The V gene's germline CDR1 is SGHTA and CDR2 FQGTGA. CDR3 sequence: CASSRGDGITDTQYF. For the CDR3, the DNA is TGTGCCAGCAGCCGGGGAGACGGGATCACAGATACGCAGTATTTT.

J is TRBJ2-6 and V is TRBV5-1, with D possibly TRBD2 on 5 matching bases. The CDR3 totals 17 residues. The ends were cut back, 4 bases at V and 2 bases at J, with 16 bases in the middle. CDR1 and CDR2 from the germline V gene are SGHRS and YFSETQ. Here the CDR3 DNA reads TGCGCCAGCAGCCGGGGTTCATCGGGTGCTGGGGCCAACGTCCTGACTTTC. Translation gives CASSRGSSGAGANVLTF.

CDR3 residues: CASSVTGLGKTQYF. DNA for the CDR3: TGTGCCAGCAGCGTGACAGGGTTGGGGAAGACCCAGTACTTC. This sequence joins TRBV9 and TRBJ2-5, with 7 bases that match TRBD1. Trimming at V came to 2 bases and at J to 6 bases, leaving 7 bases not matched to a gene. Germline CDR1 reads SGDLS; CDR2 reads YYNGEE. The CDR3 consists of 14 residues.

This clonotype was counted many times. V usage is TRBV10-3 and J usage is TRBJ1-5; D unclear. CDR1 ENHRY and CDR2 SYGVKD come from the germline V gene. V was pared by 2 bases and J by 3 bases, with 8 bases between. This CDR3 contains 14 residues. The DNA for the CDR3 is TGTGCCATCAGTGAGGGCGGGAACAATCAGCCCCAGCATTTT. Translation: CAISEGGNNQPQHF.

This clonotype appeared a few times. The rearrangement links TRBV5-1 to TRBJ2-6; unclear D gene. CDR3 length: 15 amino acids. CDR1 and CDR2 (germline): SGHRS, YFSETQ. Trimming took 7 bases from V and 0 from J, leaving 11 bases between them. CDR3: CASQDPSSGANVLTF. CDR3 coding DNA: TGCGCCAGCCAGGATCCCTCCTCTGGGGCCAACGTCCTGACTTTC.

This clonotype has just a few counts. The rearrangement uses TRBV7-8 and TRBJ2-1; D may be TRBD1 (5 bases). The germline CDR1 and CDR2 sequences are SGHVS and FQNEAQ. The CDR3 contains 15 residues. V gave up 5 bases and J gave up 2 bases, with 13 bases separating them. CDR3 bases: TGTGCCAGCAGCCAGGGATGGGGCACCTACAATGAGCAGTTCTTC. Its translation is CASSQGWGTYNEQFF.

V and J are TRBV6-2 or TRBV6-3 and TRBJ2-4; a possible D gene is TRBD2 (6 bases). V lost 5 bases and J 8 bases, leaving 16 bases between the germline ends. The CDR3 sequence is 14 residues long. The germline V gene has CDR1 MNHEY and CDR2 SVGEGT. The CDR3 sequence is CASSTLGTFYIQYF. The CDR3 region has the DNA TGTGCCAGCAGTACCTTAGGGACTTTCTACATTCAGTACTTC.

This clonotype showed up many times. The chain employs TRBV15 and TRBJ1-1; D gene uncertain. Germline values: CDR1 LNHNV, CDR2 YYDKDF (reference sequence). The CDR3 loop spans 13 amino acids. V gave up 5 bases and J gave up 1 base, with 8 bases separating them. The CDR3 nucleotides are TGTGCCACCAGCCCAGAAGCGAACACTGAAGCTTTCTTT. It translates to CATSPEANTEAFF. The variable domain in full, with the rest retrieved from reference TRBV15 and TRBJ1-1, is DAMVIQNPRYQVTQFGKPVTLSCSQTLNHNVMYWYQQKSSQAPKLLFHYYDKDFNNEADTPDNFQSRRPNTSFCFLDIRSPGLGDTAMYLCATSPEANTEAFFGQGTRLTVV.

This clonotype was picked up many times. This chain joins TRBV7-3 and TRBJ2-3, with TRBD1 matching over 9 bases. The CDR3 consists of 16 residues. After removal of 5 bases from V and 2 bases from J, the junction contained 8 bases not matched to a gene. The germline V gene has CDR1 SGHTA and CDR2 FQGTGA. For the CDR3, the DNA is TGTGCCAGCAGCCCAACAGGGGGCTTCGACACAGATACGCAGTATTTT. Its protein product is CASSPTGGFDTDTQYF.

This clonotype was counted at least ten times. The chain is built from TRBV5-1 and TRBJ1-6; D gene uncertain. CDR1 is SGHRS, CDR2 YFSETQ, per germline. V lost 1 base and J lost 8, with 13 bases in between. The CDR3 is 15 amino acids. The CDR3 sequence is CASSLFLSTYSPLHF. CDR3 nucleotide sequence: TGCGCCAGCAGCTTGTTCCTCTCCACCTATTCACCCCTCCACTTT. Full variable domain (missing parts from reference TRBV5-1 and TRBJ1-6): KAGVTQTPRYLIKTRGQQVTLSCSPISGHRSVSWYQQTPGQGLQFLFEYFSETQRNKGNFPGRFSGRQFSNSRSEMNVSTLELGDSALYLCASSLFLSTYSPLHFGNGTRLTVT.

This clonotype was counted ten times or more. The gene calls are TRBV12-3 or TRBV12-4 and TRBJ1-1; D unclear. This CDR3 comprises 15 residues. Between the trimmed V and J ends, which lost 3 bases and 1 base, there was a span of 12 bases. The CDR3 DNA sequence: TGTGCCAGCAGTTTGTATCAGGACCCGAACACTGAAGCTTTCTTT. Its translation is CASSLYQDPNTEAFF.

This clonotype occurred a few times. V gene TRBV20-1 combines with J gene TRBJ2-7; 8 bases align to TRBD2. The CDR3 is 13 residues long. Germline trimming cut 3 bases from V and 7 bases from J; bases unmatched to any gene: 8. Germline lookup yields CDR1 DFQATT and CDR2 SNEGSKA (reference sequence). This chain's CDR3 is CSASGRAYQEQYF. The CDR3 DNA is TGCAGTGCTAGCGGGAGGGCGTATCAAGAGCAGTACTTC.

Note on this clonotype: A read error is possible here, since a much larger clone lies one base away. The chain employs TRBV4-3 and TRBJ2-1; weak D call: TRBD2 (6 bases). The CDR3 has 15 amino acids. Germline CDR1 and CDR2: LGHNA and YSLEER. The CDR3 bases are TGCGCCAGCAGCCAAGTTGCGGGGCCCTACAATGAGCGGTTCTTC. This encodes CASSQVAGPYNERFF.

To note about this clonotype: The junction differs from germline at one of its ends, possibly a read error. The J gene is TRBJ2-7, the V gene TRBV4-1; D possibly matches TRBD1 or TRBD2 (6 bases each). Germline values: CDR1 MGHRA, CDR2 YSYEKL. This CDR3 comprises 13 residues. CDR3 in amino acids: CASSPGGPREQYF. In nucleotides, the CDR3 is TGTGCCAGCAGCCCCGGGGGCCCCCGCGAGCAGTACTTC.

The chain couples TRBV6-2 or TRBV6-3 to TRBJ2-1, with unresolved D. Per germline, CDR1 MNHEY and CDR2 SVGEGT. The CDR3 runs to 10 residues. Trimming took 5 bases from V and 10 from J, leaving 6 bases between them. The CDR3 coding sequence is TGTGCCAGCAGTCCCGGCGAGCAGTTCTTC. It encodes CASSPGEQFF.

The genes are TRBV7-2 and TRBJ2-7, with a possible D match to TRBD1 (6 bases). The V gene's germline CDR1 is SGHTA and CDR2 FQGNSA. Trimming pared 3 bases from V and 2 bases from J, leaving 14 bases between. The CDR3 consists of 15 residues. CDR3 DNA: TGTGCCAGCAGCTTGGATACAGGGTTTCCCTACGAGCAGTACTTC. Protein sequence: CASSLDTGFPYEQYF.

This clonotype was seen repeatedly, ten times or more. This chain links TRBV7-9 with TRBJ2-2, with D tentatively TRBD2 (6 bases). The CDR3 loop spans 15 amino acids. CDR1 and CDR2 from the germline V gene are SEHNR and FQNEAQ (reference sequence). V gave up 1 base and J gave up 4 bases, with 10 bases separating them. The CDR3 DNA follows: TGTGCCAGCAGCTTAGTCCTAGCGAGCACCGGGGAGCTGTTTTTT. Residues: CASSLVLASTGELFF.

This clonotype has ten or more counts. The rearrangement links TRBV24-1 to TRBJ2-3; D possibly matches TRBD1 or TRBD2 (6 bases each). V was pared by 9 bases and J by 2 bases, with 14 bases between. Germline values: CDR1 KGHDR, CDR2 SFDVKD. The CDR3 is made up of 14 amino acids. The CDR3 protein is CATSGAQFTDTQYF. For the CDR3, the DNA is TGTGCCACCTCGGGGGCCCAGTTCACAGATACGCAGTATTTT.

This clonotype has ten or more counts. V gene TRBV20-1 combines with J gene TRBJ2-3; D is perhaps TRBD1 (7 bases). Germline CDR1 and CDR2: DFQATT and SNEGSKA (reference sequence). With 5 bases removed from V and 0 bases from J, the gap between germline ends came to 12 bases. This CDR3 is 14 amino acids long. The CDR3 here is CSAQGGGSTDTQYF. CDR3 DNA: TGCAGTGCTCAGGGGGGAGGCAGCACAGATACGCAGTATTTT.

This clonotype has a count of ten or more. The rearrangement joins TRBV24-1 to TRBJ1-5; TRBD1 might be the D (5 bases). Germline V gene sequence: CDR1 KGHDR, CDR2 SFDVKD. Trimming shortened V by 3 bases and J by 9 bases, and 14 bases separated the two germline ends. The CDR3 spans 14 residues. CDR3 sequence reads: CATSDTQVTWPQHF. For the CDR3, the DNA is TGTGCCACCAGTGATACACAGGTAACGTGGCCCCAGCATTTT.

This clonotype has ten or more counts. This chain joins TRBV28 and TRBJ2-2; TRBD2 matches 8 bases. Germline CDR1 MDHEN, CDR2 SYDVKM. V was pared by 5 bases and J by 7 bases, with 21 bases of the junction left unmatched. The CDR3 has 19 residues. CDR3 in amino acids: CASSLGDPSAGRAVGELFF. The CDR3 DNA sequence: TGTGCCAGCAGTCTAGGGGACCCATCCGCCGGGAGGGCCGTCGGGGAGCTGTTTTTT.